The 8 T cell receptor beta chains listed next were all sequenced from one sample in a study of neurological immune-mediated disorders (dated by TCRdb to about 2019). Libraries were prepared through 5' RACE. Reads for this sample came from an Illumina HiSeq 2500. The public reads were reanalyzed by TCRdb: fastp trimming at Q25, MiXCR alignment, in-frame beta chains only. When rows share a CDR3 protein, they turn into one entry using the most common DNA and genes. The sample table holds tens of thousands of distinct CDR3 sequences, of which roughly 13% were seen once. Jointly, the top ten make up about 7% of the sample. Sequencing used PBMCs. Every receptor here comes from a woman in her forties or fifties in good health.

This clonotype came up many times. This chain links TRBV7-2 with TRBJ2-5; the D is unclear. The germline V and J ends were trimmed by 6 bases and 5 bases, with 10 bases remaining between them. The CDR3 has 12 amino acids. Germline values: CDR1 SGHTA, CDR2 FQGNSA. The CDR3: CASSSYLETQYF. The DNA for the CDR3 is TGTGCCAGCAGTTCCTATCTCGAGACCCAGTACTTC. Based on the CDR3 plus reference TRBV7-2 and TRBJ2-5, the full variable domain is GAGVSQSPSNKVTEKGKDVELRCDPISGHTALYWYRQSLGQGLEFLIYFQGNSAPDKSGLPSDRFSAERTGGSVSTLTIQRTQQEDSAVYLCASSSYLETQYFGPGTRLLVL.

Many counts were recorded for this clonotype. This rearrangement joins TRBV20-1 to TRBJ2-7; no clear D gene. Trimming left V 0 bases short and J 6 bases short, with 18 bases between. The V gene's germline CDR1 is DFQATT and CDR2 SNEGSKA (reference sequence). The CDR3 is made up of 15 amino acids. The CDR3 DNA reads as TGCAGTGCTAGAGATCTGGGCTCCATCACATTCGAGCAGTACTTC. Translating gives CSARDLGSITFEQYF.

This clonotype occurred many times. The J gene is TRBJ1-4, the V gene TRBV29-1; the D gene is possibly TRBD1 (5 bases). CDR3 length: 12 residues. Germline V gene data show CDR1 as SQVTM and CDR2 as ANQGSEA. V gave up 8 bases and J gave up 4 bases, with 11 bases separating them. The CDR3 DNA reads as TGCAGCACCCGGGGCGATAATGAAAAACTGTTTTTT. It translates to CSTRGDNEKLFF.

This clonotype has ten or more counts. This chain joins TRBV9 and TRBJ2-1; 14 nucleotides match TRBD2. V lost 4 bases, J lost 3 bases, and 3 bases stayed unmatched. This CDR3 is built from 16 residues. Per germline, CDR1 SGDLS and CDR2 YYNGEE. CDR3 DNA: TGTGCCAGCAGCATAGGGACTAGCGGGAGCTACAATGAGCAGTTCTTC. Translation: CASSIGTSGSYNEQFF. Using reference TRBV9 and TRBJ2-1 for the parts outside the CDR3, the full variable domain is DSGVTQTPKHLITATGQRVTLRCSPRSGDLSVYWYQQSLDQGLQFLIQYYNGEERAKGNILERFSAQQFPDLHSELNLSSLELGDSALYFCASSIGTSGSYNEQFFGPGTRLTVL.

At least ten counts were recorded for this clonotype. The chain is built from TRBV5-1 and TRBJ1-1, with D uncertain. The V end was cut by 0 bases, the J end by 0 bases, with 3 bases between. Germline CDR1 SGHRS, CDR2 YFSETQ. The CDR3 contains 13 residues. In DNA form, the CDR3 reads TGCGCCAGCAGCTTGGTACTGAACACTGAAGCTTTCTTT. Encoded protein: CASSLVLNTEAFF.

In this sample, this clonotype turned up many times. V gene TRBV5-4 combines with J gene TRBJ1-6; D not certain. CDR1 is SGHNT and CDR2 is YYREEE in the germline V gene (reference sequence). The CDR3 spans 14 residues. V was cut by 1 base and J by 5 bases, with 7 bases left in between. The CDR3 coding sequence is TGTGCCAGCAGCTTGTGGGCAAATAATTCACCCCTCCACTTT. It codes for CASSLWANNSPLHF.

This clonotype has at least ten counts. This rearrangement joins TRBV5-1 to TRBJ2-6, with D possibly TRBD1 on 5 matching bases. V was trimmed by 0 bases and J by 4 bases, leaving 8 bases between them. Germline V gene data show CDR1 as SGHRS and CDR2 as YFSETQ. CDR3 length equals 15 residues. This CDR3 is CASSLGQYGANVLTF. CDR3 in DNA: TGCGCCAGCAGCTTGGGACAGTACGGGGCCAACGTCCTGACTTTC.

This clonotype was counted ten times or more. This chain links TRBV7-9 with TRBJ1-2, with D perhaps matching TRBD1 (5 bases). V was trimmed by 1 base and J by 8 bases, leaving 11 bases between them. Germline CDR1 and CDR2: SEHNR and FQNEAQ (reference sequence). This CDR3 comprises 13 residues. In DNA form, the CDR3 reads TGTGCCAGCAGCTTAGACACCCCAGGGGGCTACACCTTC. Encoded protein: CASSLDTPGGYTF. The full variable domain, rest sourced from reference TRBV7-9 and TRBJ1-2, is DTGVSQNPRHKITKRGQNVTFRCDPISEHNRLYWYRQTLGQGPEFLTYFQNEAQLEKSRLLSDRFSAERPKGSFSTLEIQRTEQGDSAMYLCASSLDTPGGYTFGSGTRLTVV.